Each of the 22 T cell receptor beta chains below was sequenced from the same sample in a study (dated by TCRdb to about 2015). CD4+CD25+CD127-/low cells were isolated as Tregs. Receptors were amplified or captured by 5' RACE. Sequencing was performed on an Illumina MiSeq. TCRdb trimmed public reads at Q25 via fastp, called clones via MiXCR and kept in-frame beta chains. Every distinct CDR3 protein forms one entry, paired with its most common genes and DNA. The sample table shows around 50,000 distinct CDR3 sequences, and roughly 25% are seen once. The ten largest clones capture approximately 2.2% of the sample. The material sequenced was tumor-infiltrating Tregs sorted from the breast tumor. The receptors originated from a female donor with breast cancer.

The V call is TRBV28, the J call TRBJ1-3; D might be TRBD1 (6 bases). Trimming removed 6 bases from V and 3 bases from J, with 12 bases in between. The CDR3 totals 14 residues. Germline V lookup: CDR1 MDHEN, CDR2 SYDVKM. The CDR3 nucleotides read TGTGCCAGCAGGGACAGTACTCTTGGAAACACCATATATTTT. It specifies CASRDSTLGNTIYF.

This clonotype was seen repeatedly, ten times or more. The chain carries TRBV12-3 or TRBV12-4 and TRBJ2-6, with 8 bases that match TRBD1. Germline trimming cut 6 bases from V and 1 base from J; bases unmatched to any gene: 8. The CDR3 runs 17 residues. In nucleotides, the CDR3 is TGTGCCAGCAGGGGATTACAGGGGGAATCTGGGGCCAACGTCCTGACTTTC. It codes for CASRGLQGESGANVLTF.

The chain employs TRBV11-1 and TRBJ2-1, with D perhaps matching TRBD1 (6 bases). The CDR3 covers 15 residues. CDR1 and CDR2 (germline): SGHAT, FQDESV (reference sequence). V lost 4 bases and J lost 2, with 12 bases in between. The CDR3 spells CASSSYGGAYNEQFF. The DNA for the CDR3 is TGTGCCAGCAGCTCCTATGGGGGCGCCTACAATGAGCAGTTCTTC.

This clonotype was counted a few times. CDR3 loop: CASSQGFSYEQYF. The CDR3 DNA follows: TGTGCCAGCAGCCAGGGGTTCTCCTACGAGCAGTACTTC. This chain joins TRBV3-1 and TRBJ2-7; no clear D gene. Trimming removed 3 bases at V and 0 bases at J, with 6 bases between. There are 13 residues in the CDR3. Germline V CDR1 and CDR2: LGHDT, YNNKEL (reference sequence).

The V and J genes are TRBV12-3 or TRBV12-4 and TRBJ2-3; a possible D gene is TRBD2 (5 bases). This CDR3 region has 13 residues. V lost 3 bases, J lost 3 bases, and 7 bases lay in between. The CDR3 DNA reads TGTGCCAGCAGTTTTCGGGGTACAGATACGCAGTATTTT. This translates into CASSFRGTDTQYF.

This clonotype occurred many times. This chain connects TRBV9 to TRBJ1-1, with TRBD1 as a possible D gene (5 bases). Germline values: CDR1 SGDLS, CDR2 YYNGEE. V lost 2 bases and J lost 8, with 16 bases in between. There are 14 residues in the CDR3. CDR3 loop: CASSVRGGGGEAFF. CDR3 coding DNA: TGTGCCAGCAGCGTTCGGGGGGGAGGTGGAGAAGCTTTCTTT.

This clonotype came up many times. The rearrangement uses TRBV6-2 or TRBV6-3 and TRBJ2-7, with D possibly being TRBD1 or TRBD2 (5 bases each). The CDR3 length is 12 residues. Germline CDR1 is MNHEY and CDR2 is SVGEGT. V lost 6 bases and J 3 bases, leaving 9 bases between the germline ends. The CDR3 DNA reads TGTGCCAGCAGGGGGGACCTCTACGAGCAGTACTTC. It encodes CASRGDLYEQYF.

Ten or more counts support this clonotype. The chain uses TRBV11-2 and TRBJ2-2; tentatively, D is TRBD2 (5 bases). V was shortened by 5 bases and J by 2 bases, with 12 bases between the two germline ends. Germline V CDR1 and CDR2: SGHAT, FQNNGV. CDR3 length: 15 amino acids. The CDR3 sequence: CASSRRGINTGELFF. CDR3 in DNA: TGTGCCAGCAGCCGGAGAGGGATTAACACCGGGGAGCTGTTTTTT.

This clonotype was counted a single time. This rearrangement joins TRBV6-2 or TRBV6-3 to TRBJ1-2, with 8 bases fitting TRBD1. V lost 6 bases, J lost 0 bases, and 6 bases stayed unmatched. Germline assignment: CDR1 MNHEY and CDR2 SVGEGT. This CDR3 has 15 residues. The CDR3 spells CASSAPDRANYGYTF. CDR3 nucleotide sequence: TGTGCCAGCAGCGCCCCGGACAGGGCTAACTATGGCTACACCTTC.

A few counts support this clonotype. The chain links TRBV3-1 to TRBJ2-6; D not certain. Germline lookup yields CDR1 LGHDT and CDR2 YNNKEL (reference sequence). V was clipped by 4 bases and J by 0 bases, with 7 bases between them. The CDR3 contains 15 residues. The CDR3 nucleotides read TGTGCCAGCAGCCGAGACATCTCTGGGGCCAACGTCCTGACTTTC. Its protein product is CASSRDISGANVLTF.

CDR3 amino acids: CASSLATVSEAFF. As DNA, the CDR3 is TGTGCCAGCAGCTTAGCTACTGTCTCTGAAGCTTTCTTT. This sequence joins TRBV7-9 and TRBJ1-1; D is unresolved. The length of the CDR3 is 13 residues. CDR1 is SEHNR, CDR2 FQNEAQ, per germline (reference sequence). V lost 0 bases, J lost 6 bases, and 8 bases lay in between.

This chain uses TRBV20-1 with TRBJ1-4; a possible D gene is TRBD1 (5 bases). Per germline, CDR1 DFQATT and CDR2 SNEGSKA (reference sequence). CDR3 length: 16 residues. V was shortened by 3 bases and J by 5 bases, with 19 bases between the two germline ends. CDR3 coding DNA: TGCAGTGCTAGGGACGACGGGGGTGGGACGAATGAAAAACTGTTTTTT. It translates to CSARDDGGGTNEKLFF.

This clonotype is deemed medium-sized. The chain links TRBV9 to TRBJ1-2; 7 bases fit TRBD1. Per the germline V gene, CDR1 is SGDLS and CDR2 is YYNGEE. This CDR3 is 15 amino acids long. V shed 0 bases and J 0 bases; nucleotides not matched to a gene: 2. CDR3 sequence: CASSVGGQSNYGYTF. The CDR3 region has the DNA TGTGCCAGCAGCGTAGGGGGACAGTCTAACTATGGCTACACCTTC.

The gene calls are TRBV7-3 and TRBJ2-5; D perhaps matches TRBD2 (5 bases). Trimming removed 3 bases at V and 2 bases at J, with 13 bases between. The CDR3 has 15 amino acids. The V gene's germline CDR1 is SGHTA and CDR2 FQGTGA. The CDR3 is CASSFFGDPQETQYF. The CDR3 coding sequence is TGTGCCAGCAGCTTTTTCGGGGATCCGCAAGAGACCCAGTACTTC.

Comments on this clonotype: A much larger clone sits a single nucleotide away, making a read error possible. This chain uses TRBV7-2 with TRBJ2-7, with D uncertain. Germline V lookup: CDR1 SGHTA, CDR2 FQGNSA. The length of the CDR3 is 13 residues. Trimming removed 2 bases from V and 2 bases from J, with 7 bases in between. This chain's CDR3 is CASSLSVAYEQYF. DNA for the CDR3: TGTGCCAGCAGCTTATCGGTCGCCTACGAGCAGTACTTC.

In its sample, this clonotype was seen once. The V and J genes are TRBV4-3 and TRBJ2-3; D is unresolved. V lost 4 bases and J 8 bases, leaving 16 bases between the germline ends. Per the germline V gene, CDR1 is LGHNA and CDR2 is YSLEER. This CDR3 has 14 amino acids. The CDR3 nucleotides are TGCGCCAGCAGCCCCCTGAGTAGAGCAGTTACGCAGTATTTT. Its translation is CASSPLSRAVTQYF.

On this clonotype: One base away lies a much larger clone, so this may be a sequencing read error. The CDR3 DNA sequence: TGCAGCGTTATGACAGGTTCGCCGCAGTACTTC. This sequence encodes CSVMTGSPQYF. This chain joins TRBV29-1 and TRBJ2-7, with D maybe TRBD1 (6 bases). Germline assignment: CDR1 SQVTM and CDR2 ANQGSEA. The CDR3 spans 11 residues. Between the trimmed V and J ends, which lost 5 bases and 9 bases, there was a span of 14 bases.

This clonotype was counted at least ten times. The V gene is TRBV5-1, the J gene TRBJ2-3; D may match TRBD1 or TRBD2 (6 bases each). CDR1 SGHRS and CDR2 YFSETQ come from the germline V gene. This CDR3 is 17 amino acids long. The germline V and J ends were trimmed by 0 bases and 0 bases, with 14 bases remaining between them. CDR3 amino acids: CASSLAGGGPSTDTQYF. DNA of the CDR3: TGCGCCAGCAGCTTGGCCGGTGGGGGGCCGAGCACAGATACGCAGTATTTT.

In regard to this clonotype: Possible read error: a much larger clone is one base away. V gene TRBV7-2 combines with J gene TRBJ2-7, with 8 bases identical to TRBD2. The CDR3 is made up of 14 amino acids. CDR1 is SGHTA, CDR2 FQGNSA, per germline. The CDR3, as DNA: TGTGCCGGCAGCTTGGGTAGCGGGAACCCCGAGCAGTACTTC. Its translation is CAGSLGSGNPEQYF.

With regard to this clonotype: One end of the junction varies from germline; a read error may be responsible. The chain joins TRBV12-3 or TRBV12-4 to TRBJ1-1; tentatively, D is TRBD1 (6 bases). The CDR3 has 14 residues. This CDR3 is CTSRTGHRNTEAFF. The CDR3 nucleotides are TGTACCAGCAGGACGGGACACAGGAACACTGAAGCTTTCTTT.

This clonotype occurred a few times. V is TRBV7-2 and J is TRBJ1-3; D is unclear. CDR3 length: 14 residues. V was clipped by 1 base and J by 2 bases, with 6 bases between them. Germline V lookup: CDR1 SGHTA, CDR2 FQGNSA. CDR3 bases: TGTGCCAGCAGCTTAGGAGAAACTGGAAACACCATATATTTT. Its translation: CASSLGETGNTIYF.

The V gene is TRBV7-2, the J gene TRBJ2-7, with D perhaps matching TRBD2 (6 bases). There are 13 residues in the CDR3. Germline V gene sequence: CDR1 SGHTA, CDR2 FQGNSA. The ends were cut back, 5 bases at V and 5 bases at J, with 13 bases in the middle. CDR3 DNA: TGTGCCAGCAGCAGAGGTCCGGGGGACGAGCAGTACTTC. It is translated as CASSRGPGDEQYF.